The T cell receptor beta chain under discussion was sequenced for a study of T cell responses to AZD1222 COVID-19 vaccine. Sequenced by immunoSEQ multiplex PCR; TCRdb stores in-frame clones only, minus some. There are over 120,000 clones in the sample; around 93% occur only once, and about 3.7% lies in the top ten. This CDR3 contains 13 residues. Germline V gene lookup returns CDR1 MNHEY and CDR2 SVGAGI. V lost 6 bases to trimming and J lost 6 bases; unmatched junction nucleotides: 3. The sequence was obtained from an adult who received the AZD1222 COVID-19 vaccine. V usage is TRBV6-5 and J usage is TRBJ1-4; 8 nucleotides align to TRBD1. The source material was peripheral blood, sampled 28 days after the second AZD1222 dose. CDR3: CASRDRVDEKLFF. The DNA of the CDR3 is TGTGCCAGCAGGGACAGGGTCGATGAAAAACTGTTTTTT.